This T cell receptor beta chain was recovered during a study of T cells in Graves' hyperthyroidism and ophthalmopathy (dated by TCRdb to between 2018 and 2020). Regarding the study in general: Peripheral blood samples were taken at the time of initial diagnosis, prior to any treatment. The approximately 98 discovery patients were randomly divided into training and test sets at a 7:3 ratio. The paper reports TCR Vbeta CDR3 sequencing of approximately 140 peripheral blood samples: over 40 ophthalmopathy, fewer than 80 hyperthyroidism and around 17 progressor patients. Prospective prediction of ophthalmopathy was tested in an independent validation cohort consisting of fewer than 20 hyperthyroidism patients and some 15 patients who later progressed to ophthalmopathy. In addition, the study compared T-cell repertoires in thyroid tissue and in blood from about six Graves' hyperthyroidism patients. Following sampling, methimazole starting at 30 mg daily was given to hyperthyroidism patients, and high-dose intravenous methylprednisolone was given to ophthalmopathy patients. To identify distinguishing TCR V-J signatures, a discovery cohort of some 99 patients was used, comprising 40 to 45 with Graves' ophthalmopathy and approximately 57 with stable Graves' hyperthyroidism. Beyond this particular receptor, the publication reports: In cross-validation, a model built on a 13 V-J signature told ophthalmopathy apart from stable hyperthyroidism with 87.88% sensitivity and about 81% specificity, and in testing the same model reached 80%/75%. No statistical method was used to fix the sample size in advance, and group allocation was not hidden from the investigators. In validation, the model predicted progression to ophthalmopathy with approximately 70% sensitivity and 72% to 85% specificity, a median of around 6.6 months before onset. Most expanded thyroid clonotypes (frequency above 0.001) were also detected in blood, a finding suggesting that blood repertoires may reflect thyroid immune responses.

Stable Graves' hyperthyroidism was defined as no progression to ophthalmopathy during 18 months of follow-up. Hyperthyroidism patients were newly diagnosed, with disease duration under 2 months, and aged 18 to 65 years. Patients with uncontrolled infections, other autoimmune diseases, pregnancy or lactation were excluded. Clinical symptoms, serum thyroxine and TRAb, thyroid ultrasound, and orbital computed tomography formed the basis for the diagnoses. PBMCs were separated from roughly 10 ml of fresh peripheral blood using Ficoll-Paque density gradient centrifugation. Total RNA was extracted using Trizol reagent, and RNA quality was assessed on an Agilent 2100 Bioanalyzer. Amplification of TCR beta CDR3 regions was carried out from RNA transcripts. A first-round RT-PCR of the TCR CDR3 used the HTBI primer set with the Qiagen OneStep RT-PCR kit. A second multiplex PCR round built the libraries, followed by size selection and purification. Paired-end sequencing of the libraries was performed with 100 bp reads on an Illumina HiSeq2000. Under the source paper's analysis protocol: Raw data were processed with SOAPnuke, discarding reads with adapters, uncalled bases, mean Phred below 15, or no exact constant-primer or identifier match. High-quality paired reads were merged using COPE v1.2.5, and each unique nucleotide sequence was defined as a clonotype. MiTCR v1.1 was used to align the clonotypes against IMGT TRBV, TRBD and TRBJ reference segments. The analysis was restricted to V-J combinations with a frequency above 0.0001, which together covered 99.2% of the repertoires. The TCS score was defined as F50 (clonal expansion) divided by E x V (chaos), with BLOSUM62-based TCRdist calculated between CDR3 peptides within each V-J. Welch's t-statistics and random forest reduced 514 V-J features to 10 to 15, which were used in a naive Bayes classifier (R e1071). TCRdb handled the public reads itself, with Q25 trimming in fastp and clone calling in MiXCR, and kept productive beta chains. Rows merge per CDR3 protein into single entries with the most common DNA and genes. These V and J calls originate from TCRdb's pipeline instead of the authors' own analysis. The sample table records around 500,000 distinct CDR3 sequences; approximately 14% of these occur just once. Approximately 15% of the sample comes from the top ten.

Including the terminal cysteine and phenylalanine, the CDR3 comprises 13 residues. Only CDR3 DNA is held: 39 bases, read in frame from base 1. Per the germline V gene, SNHLY is the CDR1 and FYNNEI is the CDR2. The junction shows trimming of 7 bases on V and 7 bases on J, plus 13 bases between the germline ends. This clonotype was seen at least ten times. Its antigen specificity is not known. The sample holds no much larger clone one base away, and base qualities are not on file. Sample: blood. The sequence links TRBV2 to TRBJ1-4; TRBD1 might be the D gene, on 6 matching bases. This receptor was taken from a woman between 35 and 50 years old with Graves' hyperthyroidism. The CDR3 protein: CASTQGQGEKLFF. The sequenced DNA: TGTGCCAGCACGCAGGGGCAAGGTGAAAAACTGTTTTTT.